This paragraph reports one TCR beta chain. The sample is drawn from a study of blood T cell repertoires in COVID-19. Across the whole study: The United States, Italy and Spain were the sources of the acute and convalescent COVID-19 samples.

Produced via immunoSEQ multiplex PCR; TCRdb's table is partial and in-frame only. The repertoire has approximately 220,000 clones, about 87% of them found once; the top ten carry roughly 2.7%. Germline values: CDR1 SGHKS, CDR2 YYEKEE (reference sequence). The CDR3 runs to 13 residues. Trimming left V 0 bases short and J 4 bases short, with 7 bases between. Two negative PCRs, clearance, or symptom resolution were required of recovered Cohort 3 donors. What was sequenced was PBMCs or T cells enriched from blood (not recorded which). The origin of this receptor is a young woman who had recovered from COVID-19. The V and J genes are TRBV5-5 and TRBJ1-2; no clear D gene. The CDR3 DNA reads as TGTGCCAGCAGCTTGGGAGGGAGCTATGGCTACACCTTC. Residues: CASSLGGSYGYTF.